This T cell receptor (beta chain) was sequenced for a study of T cell responses to AZD1222 COVID-19 vaccine. Notes on the study in general: Repertoire sampling was restricted to post-peak T cell response timepoints.

Note on this clone: The target antigen is unknown.

J was trimmed by 6 bases and V by 6 bases; bases with no gene match: 7. This CDR3 has 14 residues. Germline V CDR1 and CDR2: LNHDA, SQIVND (reference sequence). The assay was immunoSEQ multiplex PCR, and TCRdb's table has in-frame clones only and misses some. The sample records nearly 200,000 clones, roughly 92% being singletons. This specimen consisted of peripheral blood, obtained 28 days after the second AZD1222 dose. The chain couples TRBV19 to TRBJ1-5; 8 bases are shared with TRBD1. The TCR sequence derives from an adult who received the AZD1222 COVID-19 vaccine. The CDR3 reads CASSTTGAGQPQHF. In DNA, the CDR3 is TGTGCCAGTAGCACGACAGGGGCAGGTCAGCCCCAGCATTTT.